Each of the 3 T cell receptor beta chains below was sequenced from the same sample in a study of response to subunit inactivated influenza vaccine. TCRdb fed the RT-PCR reads into MiXCR, producing one record per CDR3 protein. The sample has around 200,000 distinct CDR3 sequences, 13% to 15% seen once. This specimen was CD8+ T cells sorted from PBMCs, taken 5 days after vaccination. The origin of the receptors is a man aged 50 or older who received an inactivated influenza vaccine.

This clonotype was counted at least ten times. The chain employs TRBV7-9 and TRBJ2-1; TRBD2 might be the D (5 bases). The CDR3 contains 12 residues. Looked up from germline, CDR1 is SEHNR and CDR2 is FQNEAQ (reference sequence). V was clipped by 3 bases and J by 10 bases, with 10 bases between them. For the CDR3, the DNA is TGTGCCAGCAGCTTTTTTCGGGAAGAGCAGTTCTTC. It codes for CASSFFREEQFF.

This clonotype was seen only a few times. The chain recombines TRBV5-1 with TRBJ2-7; D is possibly TRBD1 (5 bases). The germline V gene encodes CDR1 SGHRS and CDR2 YFSETQ. CDR3 length equals 13 residues. V lost 4 bases and J 7 bases, leaving 15 bases between the germline ends. The CDR3 region has the DNA TGCGCCAGCAGCCAGGACATTCGGGTGGAGCAGTACTTC. Its translation: CASSQDIRVEQYF.

This clonotype was detected a few times. This chain connects TRBV2 to TRBJ2-7, with D tentatively TRBD1 (6 bases). Germline CDR1 reads SNHLY; CDR2 reads FYNNEI. Deletions cut 2 bases from V and 6 bases from J, with 8 bases between. The CDR3 runs to 12 residues. CDR3 bases: TGTGCCAGCAGTGAATTGACAGGCGAGCAGTACTTC. Translated: CASSELTGEQYF.